Listed here are 10 T cell receptor beta chains from one sample, sequenced in a study of cytomegalovirus exposure and HLA in healthy donors. PCR was performed using 60 Vbeta and 13 Jbeta primers. Using immunoSEQ multiplex PCR, the repertoire was profiled, and TCRdb retains in-frame clones only, with some absent. The sample yields 110,000 or so clones, 75% to 80% seen once. The specimen sequenced was PBMCs. The receptors were sampled from a middle-aged woman in good health and CMV-seropositive.

The CDR3 reads CASRRGLERETQYF. In DNA, the CDR3 is TGCGCCAGCAGACGTGGACTAGAAAGAGAGACCCAGTACTTC. This sequence joins TRBV5-1 and TRBJ2-5, with 7 bases that match TRBD2. Germline V gene data show CDR1 as SGHRS and CDR2 as YFSETQ. The V segment lost 5 bases and the J segment 4 bases; nucleotides outside the gene matches: 8. The CDR3 totals 14 residues.

V gene TRBV7-3 combines with J gene TRBJ2-2, with TRBD1 identical over 10 bases. The ends lost 5 bases at V and 5 bases at J; junction bases unmatched: 5. CDR1 is SGHTA, CDR2 FQGTGA, per germline. CDR3 length: 15 residues. CDR3 sequence reads: CASSAGTGETGELFF. CDR3 sequence (DNA): TGTGCCAGCAGCGCCGGGACAGGGGAAACCGGGGAGCTGTTTTTT.

As for this clone: One junction end disagrees with the germline gene, perhaps due to a read error. This chain joins TRBV4-1 and TRBJ2-5; tentative D call: TRBD2 (7 bases). Germline V gene lookup returns CDR1 MGHRA and CDR2 YSYEKL. The CDR3 extends over 15 amino acids. The CDR3 nucleotides read TGCGCCAGCAGTCAAGGGGGGAGGGGAACAGAGACCCAGTACTTC. Translation gives CASSQGGRGTETQYF.

This chain joins TRBV19 and TRBJ1-1; unclear D gene. Per the germline V gene, CDR1 is LNHDA and CDR2 is SQIVND (reference sequence). The V end lost 7 bases, the J end lost 0 bases, and 12 bases lay between the germline ends. CDR3 length: 14 amino acids. The CDR3, as DNA: TGTGCCAGTACCACCGCGAGAGTGAACACTGAAGCTTTCTTT. Translated, it gives CASTTARVNTEAFF.

The chain joins TRBV5-1 to TRBJ1-2, with 7 bases that match TRBD1. Germline lookup yields CDR1 SGHRS and CDR2 YFSETQ. The CDR3 loop spans 14 amino acids. Trimming cost V 5 bases and J 0 bases; bases outside gene matches: 4. The CDR3 DNA reads TGCGCCAGCAGTCGGGACAGCCCTAACTATGGCTACACCTTC. This codes for CASSRDSPNYGYTF.

The rearrangement uses TRBV29-1 and TRBJ2-3; TRBD2 matches at 14 bases. The junction had 6 bases not matched to a gene; V was cut back by 4 bases and J by 6 bases. The CDR3 has 15 residues. In germline, CDR1 is SQVTM, CDR2 ANQGSEA. CDR3 in DNA: TGCAGCGTTGTCTGGACTAGCGGGGGGCGGGATACGCAGTATTTT. Residues: CSVVWTSGGRDTQYF.

This clone was counted a few times. The chain recombines TRBV6-5 with TRBJ2-1, with 9 bases lining up with TRBD1. The V gene end was trimmed by 6 bases and the J gene end by 6 bases; junction bases not matched to a gene: 6. CDR1 MNHEY and CDR2 SVGAGI come from the germline V gene. The CDR3 sequence is 14 residues long. CDR3 DNA sequence: TGTGCCAGCAGAGAGTGGGACAGGGTCAATGAGCAGTTCTTC. The encoded protein is CASREWDRVNEQFF.

The J gene is TRBJ1-1, the V gene TRBV6-5, with a weak D call TRBD1 (5 bases). Per the germline V gene, CDR1 is MNHEY and CDR2 is SVGAGI. This CDR3 region has 14 residues. Trimming left V 0 bases short and J 5 bases short, with 10 bases between. The CDR3 DNA reads TGTGCCAGCAGTTACTCCGGCGGGGCAACTGAAGCTTTCTTT. Its protein is CASSYSGGATEAFF.

Here the CDR3 reads CASSERGPWGMNTEAFF. The CDR3 DNA reads TGTGCCAGCAGTGAACGGGGTCCGTGGGGAATGAACACTGAAGCTTTCTTT. The chain uses TRBV2 and TRBJ1-1; D is unresolved. Germline CDR1 and CDR2: SNHLY and FYNNEI. The CDR3 loop spans 17 amino acids. The V end lost 2 bases, the J end lost 0 bases, and 16 bases lay between the germline ends.

This clone came up a few times. The CDR3 sequence: CAWSFPGQWGNSPLHF. For the CDR3, the DNA is TGTGCCTGGAGTTTCCCCGGACAGTGGGGGAATTCACCCCTCCACTTT. The genes are TRBV30 and TRBJ1-6, with a weak D call TRBD1 (6 bases). The germline CDR1 and CDR2 sequences are GTSNPN and SVGIG (reference sequence). The CDR3 spans 16 residues. The V and J ends lost 2 bases and 7 bases respectively, with 18 bases between them. Complete variable domain (other parts from reference TRBV30 and TRBJ1-6): SQTIHQWPATLVQPVGSPLSLECTVEGTSNPNLYWYRQAAGRGLQLLFYSVGIGQISSEVPQNLSASRPQDRQFILSSKKLLLSDSGFYLCAWSFPGQWGNSPLHFGNGTRLTVT.